The 26 T cell receptor beta chains listed next were all sequenced from one sample in a study of CXCR3 chemokines and chemotherapy response in bladder cancer. In TCRdb, the PCR reads were re-called with MiXCR into one record per CDR3 protein. The table shows about 8,100 distinct CDR3 sequences, with around 12% occurring only once. Sampling took place from a patient whose treatment included neoadjuvant chemotherapy. These TCRs come from a human donor with bladder cancer that responded to neoadjuvant chemotherapy.

J is TRBJ1-5 and V is TRBV9, with D possibly being TRBD1 (5 bases). Trimming shortened V by 2 bases and J by 3 bases, and 12 bases separated the two germline ends. Germline CDR1 SGDLS, CDR2 YYNGEE. This CDR3 has 15 residues. Here the CDR3 reads CASSVDGHNNQPQHF. CDR3 DNA sequence: TGTGCCAGCAGCGTGGATGGACACAACAATCAGCCCCAGCATTTT.

This clonotype was picked up many times. This chain joins TRBV5-4 and TRBJ2-7; 9 bases line up with TRBD1. The junction had 10 bases not matched to a gene; V was cut back by 3 bases and J by 3 bases. CDR3 length: 16 residues. Per the germline V gene, CDR1 is SGHNT and CDR2 is YYREEE (reference sequence). The CDR3 spells CASSSPTGGYGYEQYF. CDR3 nucleotide sequence: TGTGCCAGCAGCTCGCCGACAGGGGGTTACGGCTACGAGCAGTACTTC.

This clonotype was counted at least ten times. The chain carries TRBV5-4 and TRBJ2-1; D remains ambiguous. There are 14 residues in the CDR3. Between the trimmed V and J ends, which lost 2 bases and 3 bases, there was a span of 9 bases. In germline, CDR1 is SGHNT, CDR2 YYREEE (reference sequence). The CDR3 sequence: CASSLAQSYNEQFF. CDR3 nucleotides: TGTGCCAGCAGCTTAGCCCAGAGCTACAATGAGCAGTTCTTC.

By share of the sample, this clonotype is medium-sized. V usage is TRBV6-5 and J usage is TRBJ2-7; 12 bases map to TRBD2. V lost 2 bases to trimming and J lost 5 bases; unmatched junction nucleotides: 4. The CDR3 is made up of 15 amino acids. CDR1 is MNHEY, CDR2 SVGAGI, per germline. The DNA for the CDR3 is TGTGCCAGCAGTTACAGTCTAGCGGGGGGGAACGAGCAGTACTTC. Translated, it gives CASSYSLAGGNEQYF.

This clonotype was counted ten times or more. V and J are TRBV7-2 and TRBJ2-7, with 8 bases identical to TRBD2. The CDR3 has 15 residues. The germline V gene encodes CDR1 SGHTA and CDR2 FQGNSA. Losses at the gene ends were 2 bases for V and 2 bases for J; bases not matched to a gene: 5. CDR3 nucleotides: TGTGCCAGCAGCTTATCCGGGGGGGGCCCCTACGAGCAGTACTTC. Residues: CASSLSGGGPYEQYF. Using reference TRBV7-2 and TRBJ2-7 for the parts outside the CDR3, the full variable domain is GAGVSQSPSNKVTEKGKDVELRCDPISGHTALYWYRQSLGQGLEFLIYFQGNSAPDKSGLPSDRFSAERTGGSVSTLTIQRTQQEDSAVYLCASSLSGGGPYEQYFGPGTRLTVT.

About this clonotype itself: A far larger clone differs by one base, so this is likely a read error. The chain links TRBV28 to TRBJ2-3; 13 bases fit TRBD2. V shed 6 bases, J shed 4 bases, and the junction held 7 bases outside the gene matches. The CDR3 contains 16 residues. Germline lookup yields CDR1 MDHEN and CDR2 SYDVKM. The chain's CDR3 is CASSPRTSGGADTQYF. The CDR3 bases are TGTGCCAGCAGCCCGCGGACTAGCGGGGGCGCAGATACGCAGTATTTT.

This clonotype was recorded at least ten times. This chain joins TRBV6-1 and TRBJ1-5; the D gene is possibly TRBD1 (5 bases). CDR1 is MNHNS, CDR2 SASEGT, per germline. The CDR3 loop spans 14 amino acids. V shed 2 bases and J shed 7 bases, with 12 bases lying between them. CDR3 sequence reads: CASSEPWRDQPQHF. In nucleotides, the CDR3 is TGTGCCAGCAGTGAACCGTGGAGGGACCAGCCCCAGCATTTT.

This clonotype was seen repeatedly, ten times or more. V usage is TRBV6-5 and J usage is TRBJ1-5; 8 nucleotides agree with TRBD1. This CDR3 comprises 17 residues. Losses at the gene ends were 4 bases for V and 0 bases for J; bases not matched to a gene: 8. In germline, CDR1 is MNHEY, CDR2 SVGAGI. CDR3 sequence: CASSLTGASGSNQPQHF. DNA of the CDR3: TGTGCCAGCAGTTTGACAGGGGCCAGTGGTAGCAATCAGCCCCAGCATTTT.

The rearrangement joins TRBV6-6 to TRBJ2-3; 9 bases are a match to TRBD2. The CDR3 has 15 amino acids. Germline V gene sequence: CDR1 MNHNY, CDR2 SVGAGI (reference sequence). With V trimmed by 4 bases and J by 4 bases, 6 bases remained unmatched. The CDR3 reads CASSFPAGGADTQYF. The DNA of the CDR3 is TGTGCCAGCAGTTTCCCAGCGGGGGGAGCAGATACGCAGTATTTT.

This clonotype has a single count. This clone may be a read error of a much larger clone one base away. In DNA form, the CDR3 reads TGTGCCAGCAGCCCGACTAGCGGGGAGTACAATGAGCAGCTCTTC. Encoded protein: CASSPTSGEYNEQLF. The chain uses TRBV5-4 and TRBJ2-1; 11 nucleotides align to TRBD2. CDR3 size: 15 residues. From germline, CDR1 is SGHNT and CDR2 YYREEE (reference sequence).

The table lists this clonotype with many counts. This chain uses TRBV29-1 with TRBJ2-7, with D possibly matching TRBD2 (5 bases). The last part of the DNA fits TRBJ2-1 better; the J call may be wrong. Per the germline V gene, CDR1 is SQVTM and CDR2 is ANQGSEA. The CDR3 spans 11 residues. CDR3 protein: CSVEDSRGQFF. DNA for the CDR3: TGCAGCGTTGAAGACAGTCGGGGACAGTTCTTC.

The rearrangement links TRBV19 to TRBJ1-2; TRBD1 agrees at 8 bases. The CDR3 runs 13 residues. Germline CDR1 and CDR2: LNHDA and SQIVND (reference sequence). The ends lost 9 bases at V and 5 bases at J; junction bases unmatched: 8. Written as DNA, the CDR3 is TGTGCCAGCAGACAGGGGTTACAATATGGCTACACCTTC. Translated, it gives CASRQGLQYGYTF. Complete variable domain (other parts from reference TRBV19 and TRBJ1-2): DGGITQSPKYLFRKEGQNVTLSCEQNLNHDAMYWYRQDPGQGLRLIYYSQIVNDFQKGDIAEGYSVSREKKESFPLTVTSAQKNPTAFYLCASRQGLQYGYTFGSGTRLTVV.

The chain has TRBV5-1 and TRBJ2-7, with D possibly matching TRBD2 (6 bases). V lost 3 bases and J lost 3, with 19 bases in between. This CDR3 has 16 amino acids. The V gene's germline CDR1 is SGHRS and CDR2 YFSETQ. CDR3 coding DNA: TGCGCCAGCAGCTCCGGAGGAGGGTTTGCAGGCTACGAGCAGTACTTC. Its protein product is CASSSGGGFAGYEQYF.

There are many counts of this clonotype. This chain links TRBV12-5 with TRBJ1-1; D gene uncertain. Germline CDR1 and CDR2: LGHNT and FRNRAP. The V and J ends lost 0 bases and 5 bases respectively, with 16 bases between them. CDR3 size: 16 residues. The CDR3 region is CASGLVPWPVLTEAFF. CDR3 nucleotide sequence: TGTGCTAGTGGTTTGGTACCGTGGCCTGTTTTGACTGAAGCTTTCTTT.

CDR3 bases: TGTGCCAGCAGCTTAGGGGCTGCAACTAATGAAAAACTGTTTTTT. Translating it yields CASSLGAATNEKLFF. The chain joins TRBV7-9 to TRBJ1-4; D not resolved. The germline gives CDR1 SEHNR, CDR2 FQNEAQ (reference sequence). V was clipped by 1 base and J by 0 bases, with 6 bases between them. The CDR3 spans 15 residues.

This clonotype is labeled as medium-sized (0.01 to 0.1%). The chain employs TRBV5-6 and TRBJ2-1, with no clear D. CDR3 size: 13 residues. Germline CDR1 and CDR2: SGHDT and YYEEEE. The V and J ends lost 6 bases and 5 bases respectively, with 12 bases between them. In DNA, the CDR3 is TGTGCCAGCACCGCCTCCCTTAACAATGAGCAGTTCTTC. It specifies CASTASLNNEQFF.

In its sample, this clonotype was seen many times. The genes are TRBV6-5 and TRBJ2-7; TRBD1 matches 7 bases. The ends lost 4 bases at V and 8 bases at J; junction bases unmatched: 11. The length of the CDR3 is 14 residues. Germline V CDR1 and CDR2: MNHEY, SVGAGI. Written as DNA, the CDR3 is TGTGCCAGCAGTTCCTCGTCGACAGGGTCAAAGCAGTACTTC. Protein sequence: CASSSSSTGSKQYF.

This clonotype is labeled as medium-sized (0.01 to 0.1%). The chain combines TRBV10-3 with TRBJ2-7; perhaps TRBD2 as D (5 bases). The germline V gene encodes CDR1 ENHRY and CDR2 SYGVKD. V dropped 1 base and J dropped 5 bases, with 15 bases sitting between them. The CDR3 loop spans 15 amino acids. Here the CDR3 reads CAISELSGAADEQYF. CDR3 bases: TGTGCCATCAGTGAGTTAAGCGGCGCGGCCGACGAGCAGTACTTC.

Judged by abundance, this clonotype is medium-sized. V and J are TRBV7-2 and TRBJ1-1; D is unclear. The CDR3 is 13 amino acids. Germline V gene lookup returns CDR1 SGHTA and CDR2 FQGNSA. V was trimmed by 1 base and J by 7 bases, leaving 10 bases between them. The CDR3: CASSLGMIYEAFF. For the CDR3, the DNA is TGTGCCAGCAGCTTAGGTATGATCTATGAAGCTTTCTTT.

There are many counts of this clonotype. The chain joins TRBV30 to TRBJ1-2; D is unresolved. The germline V and J ends were trimmed by 4 bases and 0 bases, with 6 bases remaining between them. Per germline, CDR1 GTSNPN and CDR2 SVGIG (reference sequence). This CDR3 has 12 amino acids. This CDR3 is CAWTEPNYGYTF. CDR3 bases: TGTGCCTGGACAGAGCCTAACTATGGCTACACCTTC.

The chain employs TRBV30 and TRBJ1-5, with D possibly matching TRBD1 (5 bases). Germline CDR1 GTSNPN, CDR2 SVGIG (reference sequence). Trimming took off 2 bases at V and 3 bases at J, with 8 bases between the two ends. CDR3 length equals 13 residues. DNA of the CDR3: TGTGCCTGGAGTCAGGGTACCAATCAGCCCCAGCATTTT. Amino acid sequence: CAWSQGTNQPQHF.

The V gene is TRBV6-5, the J gene TRBJ1-1; D is undetermined. Germline loops: CDR1 MNHEY, CDR2 SVGAGI. The CDR3 has 14 amino acids. V was pared by 6 bases and J by 0 bases, with 11 bases between. As DNA, the CDR3 is TGTGCCAGCAGCCCCGGTGCCTTGAACACTGAAGCTTTCTTT. Protein sequence: CASSPGALNTEAFF.

In this sample, this clonotype is large. The chain joins TRBV6-6 to TRBJ2-5; 12 positions match TRBD2. The CDR3 has 14 residues. Germline-derived CDR1 and CDR2 are MNHNY and SVGAGI (reference sequence). Trimming at V came to 8 bases and at J to 5 bases, leaving 6 bases not matched to a gene. The CDR3 nucleotides are TGTGCCAGCCATCTAGCGGGGGGGATGGAGACCCAGTACTTC. The encoded protein is CASHLAGGMETQYF.

In this sample, this clonotype turned up a few times. The CDR3 here is CATSDPGEYQETQYF. CDR3 nucleotides: TGTGCCACCAGTGATCCAGGGGAGTACCAAGAGACCCAGTACTTC. V and J are TRBV24-1 and TRBJ2-5; TRBD1 might be the D (6 bases). V lost 3 bases and J 0 bases, leaving 10 bases between the germline ends. This CDR3 region has 15 residues. Germline assignment: CDR1 KGHDR and CDR2 SFDVKD.

This clonotype was recorded a few times. The J gene is TRBJ2-5, the V gene TRBV30; 8 nucleotides agree with TRBD1. The length of the CDR3 is 13 residues. Trimming cost V 2 bases and J 5 bases; bases outside gene matches: 4. The germline CDR1 and CDR2 sequences are GTSNPN and SVGIG (reference sequence). The chain's CDR3 is CAWSRTGRETQYF. The DNA for the CDR3 is TGTGCCTGGAGTAGGACAGGGCGGGAGACCCAGTACTTC.

In its sample, this clonotype was seen many times. The V call is TRBV29-1, the J call TRBJ2-5; 7 nucleotides agree with TRBD1. The germline gives CDR1 SQVTM, CDR2 ANQGSEA. The CDR3 sequence is 12 residues long. V lost 7 bases and J lost 2; bases outside the gene matches: 4. For the CDR3, the DNA is TGCAGCGCCGGGACAGCTCAAGAGACCCAGTACTTC. Translating it yields CSAGTAQETQYF.